This TCR beta chain stems from a study of T cells in Graves' hyperthyroidism and ophthalmopathy. RNA transcripts yielded amplified TCR beta CDR3 regions. Carried out on the TCR CDR3, a first-round RT-PCR used the HTBI primer set. A single record per CDR3 protein comes from TCRdb applying MiXCR to the multiplex PCR reads. The sample includes 500,000 to 650,000 distinct CDR3 sequences, roughly 15% of them seen just once. The V segment lost 5 bases and the J segment 2 bases; nucleotides outside the gene matches: 11. This CDR3 contains 19 residues. CDR1 and CDR2 (germline): PRHDT, FYEKMQ (reference sequence). Diagnosis rested on symptoms, serum thyroxine and TRAb, thyroid ultrasound, and orbital computed tomography. Source material for PBMCs was less than 12 ml fresh peripheral blood.

This TCR derives from a woman between 45 and 65 years old with Graves' ophthalmopathy. J is TRBJ2-2 and V is TRBV13, with TRBD2 matching over 13 bases. The sample consisted of blood. The CDR3 region is CASSPGLAGYSTNTGELFF. The CDR3 DNA follows: TGTGCCAGCAGCCCGGGACTAGCGGGGTATTCAACCAACACCGGGGAGCTGTTTTTT.